The clone carrying this TCR beta chain has at least ten counts. The data were taken from a study of T cells in Graves' hyperthyroidism and ophthalmopathy. There were TCR beta CDR3 regions amplified from RNA transcripts. First-round RT-PCR targeting the TCR CDR3 was performed with the HTBI primer set. One entry per CDR3 protein, called by TCRdb with MiXCR from the multiplex PCR reads. The repertoire includes approximately 400,000 distinct CDR3 sequences, about an eighth of them detected once, and around 28% sits in the top ten. The length of the CDR3 is 13 residues. Germline V gene lookup returns CDR1 SGHRS and CDR2 YFSETQ. Trimming took off 1 base at V and 6 bases at J, with 9 bases between the two ends.

The V and J genes are TRBV5-1 and TRBJ2-3, with D unclear. The receptor was derived from a man between 50 and 59 years old with Graves' ophthalmopathy. What was sequenced was blood. CDR3 DNA: TGCGCCAGCAGCTTGTGGGGTTCGGATACGCAGTATTTT. Protein sequence: CASSLWGSDTQYF.